Given below is one TCR beta chain in context. Sequencing libraries for TCR beta were prepared with iRepertoire HTBI primers and Arm-PCR of CDR3 regions. Each CDR3 protein gets one entry after TCRdb re-called the multiplex PCR reads with MiXCR. The data contain about 560,000 distinct CDR3 sequences, about 16% of them singletons. Time point in this sample: newly diagnosed GD, antithyroid drugs for less than 3 months. Extracted RNA from PBMCs served as the source of the TCR library. This record belongs to a study of regulatory T cells in long-lasting Graves disease. Germline CDR1 is SGHRS and CDR2 is YFSETQ. This CDR3 has 15 amino acids. V lost 0 bases and J lost 1, with 8 bases in between. The same data also went into a second study, on T cells in Graves' hyperthyroidism and ophthalmopathy.

The sequences come from peripheral blood mononuclear cells (PBMCs), collected at new diagnosis, from a patient treated with antithyroid drugs. This chain links TRBV5-1 with TRBJ2-4; no clear D gene. This TCR was sampled from a man aged 18 to 30 with Graves disease. CDR3 amino acids: CASSLGVDAKNIQYF. CDR3 coding DNA: TGCGCCAGCAGCTTGGGGGTAGATGCCAAAAACATTCAGTACTTC.